This T cell receptor beta chain is drawn from a study of OX40 agonist ivuxolimab in advanced cancers. Across the whole study: A partial response was reached by three patients: one with hepatocellular carcinoma and two with cutaneous melanoma. Study-wide results and caveats: Clonal expansion from baseline to week 6 occurred in both CD4+ and CD8+ T cells. Averaged across samples, CD8+ T cells carried more expanded clones than CD4+ did.

On this clone: What it binds is unknown.

Trimming removed 8 bases from V and 2 bases from J, with 9 bases in between. CDR1 is MNHEY and CDR2 is SVGAGI in the germline V gene. The CDR3 has 13 amino acids. Only in-frame clones appear in the TCRdb table, and some are missing; sequencing was by immunoSEQ multiplex PCR. Altogether about 20,000 clones are present, approximately 83% being singletons, with the ten largest covering 44%. The source was CD4+ or CD8+ T cells sorted from blood, collected in a trial of the OX40 agonist ivuxolimab. This chain joins TRBV6-5 and TRBJ2-2, with a possible D match to TRBD2 (5 bases). The sequence was obtained from an adult with an advanced solid tumor such as melanoma, head and neck, liver or kidney cancer. CDR3 nucleotide sequence: TGTGCCAGCCGGGAACTCAACACCGGGGAGCTGTTTTTT. It specifies CASRELNTGELFF.